This TCR beta chain was found in a study of cytomegalovirus exposure and HLA in healthy donors. Across the study: The 110 or so validation repertoires used the same platform as the roughly 670 first-cohort repertoires, a later analysis reported. Study outcomes and limitations: Cytomegalovirus-associated status was assigned to approximately 160 TCR beta chains. In the 120 or so validation repertoires, 94% of cluster scores exceeded 0, per a later analysis. CMV antigen specificity was confirmed in vitro for three CMV-associated chains.

Per the germline V gene, CDR1 is GTSNPN and CDR2 is SVGIG (reference sequence). There are 12 residues in the CDR3. The ends were cut back, 2 bases at V and 6 bases at J, with 11 bases in the middle. As regards this clone: Its antigen remains unidentified.

Some clones are missing from TCRdb's copy, which holds only in-frame ones; the method was immunoSEQ multiplex PCR. The sample has 120,000 or so clones; roughly 89% are singletons. This TCR came from a woman younger than 30 in good health and CMV-seronegative. V usage is TRBV30 and J usage is TRBJ2-7, with a possible D match to TRBD2 (5 bases). The specimen sequenced was PBMCs. CDR3 sequence reads: CAWSRLAGEQYF. CDR3 bases: TGTGCCTGGAGTCGGCTTGCGGGCGAGCAGTACTTC.